This T cell receptor (beta chain) was sequenced in a study of OX40 agonist ivuxolimab in advanced cancers. For context, the study as a whole: The costimulatory receptor OX40 (CD134) was targeted by ivuxolimab, a fully human IgG2 agonistic monoclonal antibody. Partial responses were achieved by three dose-escalation patients, of whom one had hepatocellular carcinoma and two had cutaneous melanoma. The point of sequencing TCRbeta in the periphery was to test whether ivuxolimab changed TCR sequence diversity and drove clonal T-cell expansion. Of the approximately 50 dose-escalation patients, hepatocellular carcinoma was present in around 20, melanoma in around 15, renal cell carcinoma in 9 and head and neck cancer in 9. Intravenous ivuxolimab was administered to patients every 2 weeks at six dose levels: 0.01, 0.1, 0.3, 1.5, 3 and 10 mg/kg. Prior anti-PD-1, anti-PD-L1 or anti-CTLA-4 therapy was permitted, and checkpoint inhibitors had been received by about 44% of dose-escalation patients. The paper describes the monotherapy dose-escalation part (N ≈ 52 patients) of the phase I trial of ivuxolimab. In the dose-escalation cohort, 82.7% of patients were male, and the mean age was about 55 years, with a range of roughly 20 to 85.

The trial excluded patients who had a history of autoimmune disease or were on systemic immunosuppression. Peripheral blood for TCR sequencing was collected from all dose cohorts at baseline, on cycle 4 day 1, and on cycle 7 day 1. The samples were drawn from a first-in-human, open-label, multicenter phase I dose-escalation trial of ivuxolimab. Adults with locally advanced or metastatic head and neck squamous cell, hepatocellular, melanoma or renal cell carcinoma were enrolled in the trial. Before TCR sequencing, CD4+ T cells and CD8+ T cells from peripheral blood were sorted into separate populations. Genomic DNA was isolated from the sorted cells so that the TCRbeta CDR3 region could be sequenced. TCRbeta CDR3 regions were sequenced using the immunoSEQ Assay. In its TCRdb copy, this immuneACCESS table keeps in-frame sequences only and misses some clones. Where compared with another copy, unresolved V genes explain less than half of these, and the others have no known cause. A total of tens of thousands of clones appear in this sample, around 89% of them only once. The ten largest account for about 0.52% of the sample.

On this clone: It lacks a known antigen. No base quality information exists; no much larger clone differs at one position.

The full study reports these points: In partial responders in the 0.1-3.0 mg/kg groups, normalized peripheral clonal expansion was found to be among the lowest, especially among CD8+ T cells. After ivuxolimab, CD8+ T cells had more expanded clones than CD4+ T cells on average. Which antigens the clonally expanded peripheral T cells were specific for was not determined. At doses of 0.1 to 3.0 mg/kg, clonal expansion of both CD4+ and CD8+ T cells in blood was seen between baseline and week 6. Low levels of normalized T-cell clonal expansion were also seen in some nonresponding patients.

Its CDR3 holds 16 amino acids, cysteine through phenylalanine. Only the CDR3 portion is preserved as DNA: 48 bases, with reading frame beginning at the first base. The junction shows trimming of 5 bases on V and 10 bases on J, plus 21 bases between the germline ends. Per the germline V gene, SGHTA is the CDR1 and FQGNSA is the CDR2. This clonotype was sampled from an adult with an advanced solid tumor such as melanoma, head and neck, liver or kidney cancer. The starting material was CD4+ or CD8+ T cells sorted from blood, obtained in a trial of the OX40 agonist ivuxolimab. This chain joins TRBV7-2 to TRBJ1-6, with TRBD1 tentatively as D gene (5 bases match). The CDR3 corresponds to CASSPLFQGVSSPLHF. Read as DNA, the sequence is TGTGCCAGCAGCCCTCTATTCCAGGGTGTTAGCTCACCCCTCCACTTT.